This T cell receptor (beta chain) was identified during a study of cytomegalovirus exposure and HLA in healthy donors. Study-wide points: According to a later analysis, TCR clusters from the first cohort tended to co-occur in the 120 or so validation repertoires. Cytomegalovirus association was listed for around 170 TCR beta chains. In vitro, a few CMV-associated chains proved specific for CMV antigens.

V trimming: 6 bases; J trimming: 6 bases; junction bases outside the gene matches: 10. The CDR3 extends over 15 amino acids. The germline V gene encodes CDR1 MNHEY and CDR2 SVGAGI. Turning to this clone: Its antigen is currently unknown.

Assay used: immunoSEQ multiplex PCR; TCRdb lists only in-frame clones, some missing. The table shows hundreds of thousands of clones, with roughly 90% occurring only once. The receptor was derived from a man aged 18 to 30 in good health and CMV-seropositive. The sequencing input was PBMCs. This rearrangement joins TRBV6-5 to TRBJ1-2; 10 positions agree with TRBD1. In DNA, the CDR3 is TGTGCCAGCAGGGAGCTGGGACAGGGGAGACATGGCTACACCTTC. Residues: CASRELGQGRHGYTF.